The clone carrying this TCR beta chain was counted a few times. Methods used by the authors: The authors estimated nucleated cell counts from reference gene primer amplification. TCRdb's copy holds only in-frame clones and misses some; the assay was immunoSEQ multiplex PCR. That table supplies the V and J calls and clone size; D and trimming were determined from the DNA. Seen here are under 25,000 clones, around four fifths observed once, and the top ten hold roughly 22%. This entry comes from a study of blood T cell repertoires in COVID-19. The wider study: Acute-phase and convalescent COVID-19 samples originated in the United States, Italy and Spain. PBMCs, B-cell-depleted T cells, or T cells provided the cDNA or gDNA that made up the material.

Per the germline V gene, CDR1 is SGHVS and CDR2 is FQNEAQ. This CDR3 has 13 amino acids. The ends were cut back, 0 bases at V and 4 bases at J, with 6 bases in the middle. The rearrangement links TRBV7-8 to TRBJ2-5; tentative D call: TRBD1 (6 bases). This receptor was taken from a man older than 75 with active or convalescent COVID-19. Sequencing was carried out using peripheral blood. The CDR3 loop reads CASSLAGGETQYF. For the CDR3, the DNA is TGTGCCAGCAGCTTAGCAGGGGGAGAGACCCAGTACTTC.